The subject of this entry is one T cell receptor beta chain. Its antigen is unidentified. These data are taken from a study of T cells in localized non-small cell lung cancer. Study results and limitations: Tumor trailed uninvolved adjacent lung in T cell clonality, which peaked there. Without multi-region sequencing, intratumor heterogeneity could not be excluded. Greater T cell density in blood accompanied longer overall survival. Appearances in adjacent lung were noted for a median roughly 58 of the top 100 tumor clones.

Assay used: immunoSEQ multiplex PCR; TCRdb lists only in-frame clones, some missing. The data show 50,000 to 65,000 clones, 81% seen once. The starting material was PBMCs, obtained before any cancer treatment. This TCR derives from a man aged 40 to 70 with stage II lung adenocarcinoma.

The CDR3 DNA reads TGTGCCAGCACCAGACCCATAACCGGCGAGCAGTACTTC. This codes for CASTRPITGEQYF. The chain links TRBV6-1 to TRBJ2-7; D is uncertain. CDR1 is MNHNS and CDR2 is SASEGT in the germline V gene. The CDR3 loop spans 13 amino acids. Between the trimmed V and J ends, which lost 7 bases and 6 bases, there was a span of 16 bases.